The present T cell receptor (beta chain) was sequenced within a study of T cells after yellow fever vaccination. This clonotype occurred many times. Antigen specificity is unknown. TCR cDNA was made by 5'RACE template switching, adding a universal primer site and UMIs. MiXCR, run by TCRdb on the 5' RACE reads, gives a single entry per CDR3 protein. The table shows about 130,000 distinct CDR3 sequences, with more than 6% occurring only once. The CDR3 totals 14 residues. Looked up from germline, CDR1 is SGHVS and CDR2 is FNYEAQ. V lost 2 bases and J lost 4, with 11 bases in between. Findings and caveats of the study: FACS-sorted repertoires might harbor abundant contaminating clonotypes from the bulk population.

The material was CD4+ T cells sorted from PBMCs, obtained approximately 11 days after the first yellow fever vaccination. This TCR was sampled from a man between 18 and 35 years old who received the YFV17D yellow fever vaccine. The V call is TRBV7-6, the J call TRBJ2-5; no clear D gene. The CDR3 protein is CASSLSHLRETQYF. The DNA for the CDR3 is TGTGCCAGCAGCTTATCCCACCTACGAGAGACCCAGTACTTC.